This TCR beta chain derives from a study of blood T cell repertoires in COVID-19 (TCRdb year 2020). Describing the broader study: Samples from collaborators originated in the United States, Italy and Spain and spanned both the acute and convalescent phases of COVID-19. The prospective study material was composed of cDNA or gDNA derived from T cells, B-cell-depleted T cells, or PBMCs. The repertoires were released in a freely available public database meant as a resource for research on the immune response to SARS-CoV-2. The sample metadata nearly always contained a de-identified subject ID, COVID-19 status, age in years and sex. Where available, HLA class I and class II types were taken from metadata supplied by the sample provider and were not determined by assay-based typing. Samples were obtained from the ongoing ImmuneRACE study (first 160 participants) and from 1,000 to 1,500 subjects provided by 6 global collaborators. The dataset comprised deeply sampled blood TCRbeta repertoires from subjects exposed to, actively infected with, or recovered from COVID-19.

Enrolling through a virtual design, the prospective study's participants ranged in age from roughly 18 to 95 years and lived across some 23 United States geographic areas. To assign participants to cohorts, the prospective study relied on clinical history that participants themselves reported in a screening survey and a study questionnaire. Recovered participants in ImmuneRACE Cohort 3 were defined as having two consecutive negative NP/OP PCR tests, clearance from a healthcare professional, or resolution of symptoms. In the prospective study, mobile phlebotomists collected whole blood, serum and a nasopharyngeal or oropharyngeal swab from each participant. Participants in the prospective study had the option to provide additional blood draws and questionnaires over an approximately two-month period. Before DNA extraction, blood samples from the prospective study were shipped at room temperature or frozen.

The immunoSEQ Assay, a bias-controlled multiplex PCR, was used to amplify TCRbeta CDR3 regions from genomic DNA. In the source study's methods: The number of nucleated cells in each sample was estimated by amplification of reference gene primers within the assay. To quantify the absolute abundance of each unique TCRbeta CDR3 rearrangement, sequence reads were collapsed and filtered. For each sample, productive Simpson clonality was calculated as the square root of Simpson's diversity index over productive rearrangements. The source is immuneACCESS, and TCRdb retained only in-frame sequences with V and J called. Part of the clones is not carried over; for the studies checked, unresolved V genes explain less than half of this, and the remainder is unexplained. The DNA gave D and trimming, while V, J and clone size come from that table. For this sample there are some 200,000 clones; roughly 87% appear just once. The ten largest clones add up to around 2.4% of the sample.

Here is what the overall study found, with its caveats: The amount of clinical and demographic metadata varied by source and participant and was provided uncurated.

Details on this clone: Its specific antigen is unknown. The record has no base qualities; no much larger clone is one base away.

V is shortened by 0 bases, J by 1 base, and the region joining them spans 6 bases. The CDR3 numbers 15 residues from cysteine through phenylalanine. The entry retains the CDR3 DNA only, 45 bases that are in frame from base 1. The germline V gene (reference sequence) provides CDR1 MNHEY and CDR2 SMNVEV. The sequence is built from TRBV27 and TRBJ2-2; no confident D gene assignment can be made. The material sequenced was PBMCs or T cells enriched from blood (not recorded which). This clonotype was obtained from a woman in her twenties or thirties who had recovered from COVID-19. The DNA sequence is given as TGTGCCAGCAGTTTATCGATACAGAACACCGGGGAGCTGTTTTTT. This gives the protein CASSLSIQNTGELFF.